This entry features one T cell receptor beta chain sequence. The authors' processing: Researchers report that nucleated cell counts were estimated from reference gene primer amplification. Produced via immunoSEQ multiplex PCR; TCRdb's table is partial and in-frame only. The V and J calls and clone size come from that table; D and trimming were worked out from the DNA. Of about 400,000 clones in the sample, around 92% were seen once. This sample is part of a study of blood T cell repertoires in COVID-19. Cohort placement rested on clinical history that participants reported themselves. This CDR3 contains 17 residues. From germline, CDR1 is SNHLY and CDR2 FYNNEI. V was clipped by 7 bases and J by 0 bases, with 21 bases between them.

The clonotype originates from a young woman who had recovered from COVID-19. What was sequenced was PBMCs or T cells enriched from blood (not recorded which). J is TRBJ1-2 and V is TRBV2, with D possibly TRBD1 on 6 matching bases. The CDR3 protein is CASNSPGQQVPNYGYTF. The CDR3 nucleotides read TGTGCCAGCAACTCACCGGGACAACAAGTCCCTAACTATGGCTACACCTTC.